This TCR beta chain is from a study of blood T cell repertoires in COVID-19. Cohorts were assigned according to the clinical history that participants reported. Using immunoSEQ multiplex PCR, the repertoire was profiled, and TCRdb retains in-frame clones only, with some absent. The sample lists a few hundred thousand clones; 84% were seen once. This TCR came from a woman aged 35 to 49 who had recovered from COVID-19. Sequencing was carried out using PBMCs or T cells enriched from blood (not recorded which).

The CDR3 region is CSASFQRGEKLFF. CDR3 in DNA: TGCAGTGCTAGTTTTCAGCGGGGGGAAAAACTGTTTTTT. The chain employs TRBV20-1 and TRBJ1-4, with D possibly TRBD1 on 5 matching bases. CDR3 size: 13 residues. Germline values: CDR1 DFQATT, CDR2 SNEGSKA (reference sequence). V was cut by 3 bases and J by 8 bases, with 13 bases left in between.